This TCR beta chain was sequenced for a study of blood T cells in healthy people across ages. A sample-barcoded 5' primer and a J-beta primer mix were used in a second PCR of about 6 to 11 cycles. TCRdb analysed the 5' RACE reads with MiXCR anew, one entry per CDR3 protein. The sample lists about 1.4 million distinct CDR3 sequences, 59% occurring once. The CDR3 consists of 15 residues. Germline CDR1 and CDR2: MNHNY and SVGAGI (reference sequence). J lost 1 base, V lost 6 bases, and 6 bases had no gene match. The source material was blood. V is TRBV6-6 and J is TRBJ1-2, with 9 nucleotides matching TRBD1. The receptor comes from a man aged 18 to 30 in good health. The CDR3 spells CASSAGTGFNYGYTF. The CDR3, as DNA: TGTGCCAGCAGCGCCGGGACAGGGTTTAACTATGGCTACACCTTC.